The rows below give T cell receptor beta chains drawn from one sample of a study of technical replicates of blood from several donors. Repertoires were generated with immunoSEQ multiplex PCR, while TCRdb's copy carries only in-frame clones and drops some. In the table there are some 67,000 clones, roughly 98% of which are singletons. Sequenced input: T cells isolated from PBMCs. The receptor set was obtained from a human donor in good health. The CDR3 runs from the conserved cysteine through the conserved F or W. A D gene is named only where the DNA matches it firmly. Not all rows give a size; the values are once, few, many and, for expanded clones, a class.

- | - | TRBJ1-2 | TRBV5-5 | CASSLDTGGYTF | TGTGCCAGCAGCTTGGATACAGGAGGCTACACCTTC
TRBD2 | - | TRBJ2-3 | TRBV27 | CASSFLTSYSDTQYF | TGTGCCAGCAGTTTTTTGACTAGCTACTCAGATACGCAGTATTTT
TRBD2 | - | TRBJ2-7 | TRBV18 | CASSPQRGPSGQYF | TGTGCCAGCTCACCCCAGCGGGGGCCCTCGGGGCAGTACTTC
- | - | TRBJ2-3 | TRBV27 | CASSLEFGGAKQYF | TGTGCCAGCAGTTTAGAATTTGGTGGGGCGAAGCAGTATTTT
- | - | TRBJ2-3 | TRBV6-1 | CATQVRGTDTQYF | TGTGCCACCCAAGTTAGAGGCACAGATACGCAGTATTTT
TRBD1 | once | TRBJ1-2 | TRBV28 | CASSGWTGGALGGSYGYTF | TGTGCCAGCAGTGGTTGGACAGGGGGCGCTTTGGGGGGAAGCTATGGCTACACCTTC
TRBD1 | - | TRBJ1-1 | TRBV28 | CAGRDRNTEAFF | TGTGCCGGCCGGGACAGAAACACTGAAGCTTTCTTT
TRBD1 | - | TRBJ2-7 | TRBV4-1 | CASSPNEDRGIYEQYF | TGCGCCAGCAGTCCGAATGAAGACAGGGGGATATACGAGCAGTACTTC
TRBD1 | - | TRBJ1-5 | TRBV5-5 | CASSQGQPNNQPQHF | TGTGCCAGCAGCCAGGGACAGCCTAACAATCAGCCCCAGCATTTT
- | few | TRBJ2-3 | TRBV27 | CASSKLTATSTDTQYF | TGTGCCAGCAGTAAATTGACAGCTACTAGCACAGATACGCAGTATTTT
TRBD1 | - | TRBJ1-5 | TRBV28 | CASSFGGGQPQHF | TGTGCCAGCAGTTTTGGAGGGGGCCAGCCCCAGCATTTT
TRBD2 | - | TRBJ2-5 | TRBV6-1 | CASSEEEGLAVEETQYF | TGTGCCAGCAGTGAAGAAGAAGGACTAGCGGTAGAAGAGACCCAGTACTTC
- | once | TRBJ2-3 | TRBV28 | CASSRTRVPLQYF | TGTGCCAGCAGCCGGACAAGGGTCCCCCTGCAGTATTTT
TRBD1 | - | TRBJ1-4 | TRBV5-4 | CASSLRGQGYEKLFF | TGTGCCAGCAGCTTGAGGGGACAGGGGTATGAAAAACTGTTTTTT
TRBD1 | - | TRBJ2-1 | TRBV4-2 | CASSQEDRGKQFF | TGTGCCAGCAGCCAAGAGGACAGGGGAAAGCAGTTCTTC
- | - | TRBJ2-7 | TRBV6-6 | CASTLANSYEQYF | TGTGCCAGCACTCTAGCGAATTCCTACGAGCAGTACTTC
TRBD1 | - | TRBJ1-2 | TRBV30 | CAWSTGQGASYGYTF | TGTGCCTGGAGTACGGGACAGGGGGCTAGCTATGGCTACACCTTC
TRBD1 | - | TRBJ2-7 | TRBV4-1 | CASSGQGREQYF | TGCGCCAGCAGCGGACAGGGTAGGGAGCAGTACTTC
TRBD1 | - | TRBJ1-2 | TRBV6-1 | CASSVPTGFGYGYTF | TGTGCCAGCAGTGTCCCGACAGGGTTTGGGTATGGCTACACCTTC
- | - | TRBJ2-7 | TRBV13 | CASSAGVRPEQYF | TGTGCCAGCAGCGCCGGGGTCCGCCCCGAGCAGTACTTC
- | - | TRBJ1-5 | TRBV2 | CASRGAGVRNQPQHF | TGTGCCAGCAGGGGGGCGGGGGTAAGGAATCAGCCCCAGCATTTT
TRBD1 | - | TRBJ1-4 | TRBV2 | CASSEGQPVYEKLFF | TGTGCCAGCAGTGAGGGACAGCCCGTCTATGAAAAACTGTTTTTT
- | - | TRBJ1-5 | TRBV5-1 | CASSLEPTNQPQHF | TGCGCCAGCAGCTTGGAACCTACCAATCAGCCCCAGCATTTT
- | - | TRBJ1-2 | TRBV7-6 | CASSSNRMNGYTF | TGTGCCAGCAGCTCAAACAGAATGAATGGCTACACCTTC
- | - | TRBJ2-5 | TRBV7-9 | CASSLAAGASLETQYF | TGTGCCAGCAGCTTAGCCGCGGGGGCGTCCCTAGAGACCCAGTACTTC
- | - | TRBJ2-5 | TRBV5-1 | CASSLGLQQETQYF | TGCGCCAGCAGCTTGGGACTACAACAAGAGACCCAGTACTTC
TRBD1 | - | TRBJ2-1 | TRBV7-8 | CASSQSAGTGLLEQFF | TGTGCCAGCAGTCAGAGCGCCGGGACAGGGCTTTTGGAGCAGTTCTTC
- | - | TRBJ2-1 | TRBV18 | CASSPPERAGYSYNEQFF | TGTGCCAGCTCACCCCCTGAGAGGGCGGGGTACTCCTACAATGAGCAGTTCTTC